This T cell receptor (beta chain) derives from a study of T cells expressing NK-cell markers. After re-calling the 5' RACE reads, TCRdb lists one entry per CDR3 protein, DNA absent. The listing records almost 450,000 distinct CDR3 sequences. CDR1 is MNHNS, CDR2 SASEGT, per germline. The CDR3 contains 14 residues. Sequenced input: blood T cells: a sorted CD56 or NKG2C T cell subset, CD4+ or CD8+ T cells, or bulk PBMC T cells (not recorded which). This sequence was found in a woman aged 18 to 75 in good health. The chain is built from TRBV6-1 and TRBJ1-5. This CDR3 reads CASSEREENQPQHF.